A selection of T cell receptor beta chains follows, all from one sample in a study of blood T cell repertoires in COVID-19. TCRdb keeps only in-frame clones here, not all; method: immunoSEQ multiplex PCR. The profile covers 85,000 to 110,000 clones, with around 90% appearing a single time and about a sixth taken by the ten largest. Sequencing was done on a sample of peripheral blood. The source of these receptors is a woman aged 80 or over in a cohort sampled during active COVID-19. The CDR3 runs from the conserved cysteine through the conserved F or W. The order of the fields is J gene, D gene, clone size, V gene, CDR3 DNA, CDR3 protein. D genes are given only for firm matches. Size tells how often a clone was seen (once, few, many) or the class of an expanded clone, and some rows leave it out.

TRBJ1-5,-,-,TRBV6-1,TGTGCCAGCAGTGAATCACACGGGTCACGGCCCCAGCATTTT,CASSESHGSRPQHF
TRBJ2-1,TRBD1,once,TRBV28,TGTGCCAGCAGTTTAGGGACAGGGGAGCAGTTCTTC,CASSLGTGEQFF
TRBJ2-3,TRBD2,-,TRBV18,TGTGCCAGCTCACCCCAAGTTAGCGGGGGACGGAGCACAGATACGCAGTATTTT,CASSPQVSGGRSTDTQYF
TRBJ2-3,TRBD2,-,TRBV20-1,TGCAGTGCTAGTTGGCTAGCGGCTAGCACAGATACGCAGTATTTT,CSASWLAASTDTQYF
TRBJ2-7,-,-,TRBV7-2,TGTGCCAGCAGCTTTGGACAGTCTTACGAGCAGTACTTC,CASSFGQSYEQYF
TRBJ2-7,-,-,TRBV14,TGTGCCAGCAGCCAGGGGGCCCCCTACGAGCAGTACTTC,CASSQGAPYEQYF
TRBJ1-1,-,-,TRBV14,TGTGCCAGCAGCCCGTTTATATCCGCGGACACTGAAGCTTTCTTT,CASSPFISADTEAFF
TRBJ2-7,-,-,TRBV7-9,TGTGCCAGCAGCCAGGGCAGTTACGAGCAGTACTTC,CASSQGSYEQYF
TRBJ2-4,-,-,TRBV3-1/TRBV3-2,TGTGCCAGCAGCCAATGGCAGGGGCTAGCCAAAAACATTCAGTACTTC,CASSQWQGLAKNIQYF
TRBJ2-1,-,-,TRBV5-6,TGTGCCAGCAGCTCTCTCTCCTACAATGAGCAGTTCTTC,CASSSLSYNEQFF